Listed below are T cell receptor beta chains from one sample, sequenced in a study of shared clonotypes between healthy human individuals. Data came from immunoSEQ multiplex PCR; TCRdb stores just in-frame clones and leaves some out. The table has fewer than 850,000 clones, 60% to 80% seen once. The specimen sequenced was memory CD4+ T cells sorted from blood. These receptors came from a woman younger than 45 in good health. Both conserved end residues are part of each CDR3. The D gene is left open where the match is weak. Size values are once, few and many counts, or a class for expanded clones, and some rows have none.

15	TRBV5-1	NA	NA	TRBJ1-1	CASSLGRPGDTEAFF	TGCGCCAGCAGCTTGGGAAGGCCAGGGGACACTGAAGCTTTCTTT
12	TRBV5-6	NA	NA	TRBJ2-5	CASSFAEETQYF	TGTGCCAGCAGCTTCGCGGAAGAGACCCAGTACTTC
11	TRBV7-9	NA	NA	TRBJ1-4	CASSRNEKLFF	TGTGCCAGCAGCAGAAATGAAAAACTGTTTTTT
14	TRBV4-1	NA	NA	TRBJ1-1	CASSRLDRNTEAFF	TGCGCCAGCAGCCGGTTAGACAGGAACACTGAAGCTTTCTTT
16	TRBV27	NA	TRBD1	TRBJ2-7	CASSETRTGLRYEQYF	TGTGCCAGCAGTGAAACTAGGACAGGGTTAAGGTACGAGCAGTACTTC
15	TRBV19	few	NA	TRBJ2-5	CASSIGLLAGETQYF	TGTGCCAGTAGTATTGGACTACTCGCAGGAGAGACCCAGTACTTC
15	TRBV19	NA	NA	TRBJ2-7	CASSSQGPGSYEQYF	TGTGCCAGTAGTAGCCAGGGCCCAGGATCCTACGAGCAGTACTTC
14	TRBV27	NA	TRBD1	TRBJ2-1	CASRTRRDSNEQFF	TGTGCCAGCAGAACACGCCGGGACAGCAATGAGCAGTTCTTC
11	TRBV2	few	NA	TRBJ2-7	CASSLIYEQYF	TGTGCCAGCAGTCTGATCTACGAGCAGTACTTC
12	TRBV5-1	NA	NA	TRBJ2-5	CASSLDSETQYF	TGCGCCAGCAGCTTGGATTCCGAGACCCAGTACTTC
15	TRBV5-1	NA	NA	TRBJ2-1	CASSFGGVSYNEQFF	TGCGCCAGCAGCTTCGGGGGAGTCTCCTACAATGAGCAGTTCTTC
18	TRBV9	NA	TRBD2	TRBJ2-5	CASSPHSAGGPSGETQYF	TGTGCCAGCAGCCCCCATTCGGCGGGAGGGCCCTCGGGAGAGACCCAGTACTTC
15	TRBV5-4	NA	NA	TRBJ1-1	CASSSKTGWNTEAFF	TGTGCCAGCAGCTCAAAAACAGGGTGGAACACTGAAGCTTTCTTT
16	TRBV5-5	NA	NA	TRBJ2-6	CASSLAVTTGANVLTF	TGTGCCAGCAGCTTGGCTGTGACAACTGGGGCCAACGTCCTGACTTTC
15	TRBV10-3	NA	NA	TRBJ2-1	CAIREGPQGSYEQFF	TGTGCCATCAGAGAAGGCCCCCAAGGGTCCTATGAGCAGTTCTTC
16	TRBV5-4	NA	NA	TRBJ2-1	CASSGGGARAYNEQFF	TGTGCCAGCAGCGGCGGAGGGGCGAGGGCCTACAATGAGCAGTTCTTC
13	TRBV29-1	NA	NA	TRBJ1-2	CSVDPQGNYGYTF	TGCAGCGTTGACCCCCAGGGGAACTATGGCTACACCTTC
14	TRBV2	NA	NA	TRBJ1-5	CASSATNSNQPQHF	TGTGCCAGCAGTGCCACAAATAGCAATCAGCCCCAGCATTTT
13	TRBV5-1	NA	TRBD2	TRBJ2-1	CASSWSGRGEQFF	TGCGCCAGCAGCTGGAGCGGGAGGGGAGAGCAGTTCTTC
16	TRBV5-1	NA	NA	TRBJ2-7	CASSLDGGVLSYEQYF	TGCGCCAGCAGCTTGGACGGCGGGGTCTTATCCTACGAGCAGTACTTC
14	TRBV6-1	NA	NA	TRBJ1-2	CASSPDLQGYGYTF	TGTGCCAGCAGCCCTGACTTACAGGGCTATGGCTACACCTTC
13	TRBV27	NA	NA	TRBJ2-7	CASSLRPASEQYF	TGTGCCAGCAGCCTTCGGCCAGCCTCCGAGCAGTACTTC
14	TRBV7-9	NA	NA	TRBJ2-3	CASSSGLSTDTQYF	TGTGCCAGCAGCTCGGGACTTTCCACAGATACGCAGTATTTT
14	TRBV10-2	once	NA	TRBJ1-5	CASSLAGRNQPQHF	TGCGCCAGCAGTTTGGCGGGACGCAATCAGCCCCAGCATTTT
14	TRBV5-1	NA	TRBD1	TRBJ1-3	CASSKTGVGNTIYF	TGCGCCAGCAGCAAGACAGGGGTTGGAAACACCATATATTTT
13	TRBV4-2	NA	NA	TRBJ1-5	CASSPDSDQPQHF	TGTGCCAGCAGCCCAGACAGTGATCAGCCCCAGCATTTT
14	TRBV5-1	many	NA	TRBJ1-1	CASSLWGPTGEAFF	TGCGCCAGCAGCTTGTGGGGACCAACAGGAGAAGCTTTCTTT